This is a list of T cell receptor beta chains from one sample in a study of blood T cells in healthy people across ages. TCRdb re-called the 5' RACE reads with MiXCR, one entry per CDR3 protein. Of over a million distinct CDR3 sequences listed, roughly a quarter are singletons. These same data were also listed under a study on T cells of mothers and their children.

Specimen: blood. Receptors originate from a girl aged 2-9 years in good health. Both conserved end residues are part of each CDR3. Each record gives: clone size, V gene, J gene, D gene, CDR3 protein, CDR3 DNA. A D gene is named only where the DNA matches it firmly. Not all rows give a size; the values are once, few, many and, for expanded clones, a class.

>few|TRBV5-1|TRBJ1-6|TRBD1
CASSRTGLGSYNSPLHF
TGCGCCAGCAGCCGGACAGGGTTAGGATCCTATAATTCACCCCTCCACTTT
>.|TRBV20-1|TRBJ2-4|.
CSASTGGVAKNIQYF
TGCAGTGCTAGCACGGGTGGGGTAGCCAAAAACATTCAGTACTTC
>.|TRBV6-5|TRBJ2-7|.
CASSYLMGQAHEQYF
TGTGCCAGCAGTTACTTAATGGGCCAGGCCCACGAGCAGTACTTC
>few|TRBV15|TRBJ2-1|TRBD1
CATSRDGTEGDEQFF
TGTGCCACCAGCAGAGACGGGACAGAGGGGGATGAGCAGTTCTTC
>few|TRBV5-5|TRBJ2-7|.
CASSWGLGAYEQYF
TGTGCCAGCAGCTGGGGGCTGGGCGCCTACGAGCAGTACTTC
>.|TRBV5-5|TRBJ2-4|TRBD2
CASSATSGRPPRNIQYF
TGTGCCAGCAGCGCAACTAGCGGGAGGCCCCCTAGAAACATTCAGTACTTC
>once|TRBV2|TRBJ1-1|.
CASKLNRAPSEAFF
TGTGCCAGCAAACTTAACAGGGCCCCCTCTGAAGCTTTCTTT
>.|TRBV20-1|TRBJ2-1|.
CSAQLVGSYNEQFF
TGCAGTGCCCAACTAGTGGGTTCCTACAATGAGCAGTTCTTC
>.|TRBV6-6|TRBJ1-1|.
CASSSRGVYTEAFF
TGTGCCAGCAGTTCCCGCGGGGTATACACTGAAGCTTTCTTT
>.|TRBV4-1|TRBJ1-6|.
CASSQYLGSPLHF
TGCGCCAGCAGTCAATATCTAGGGTCACCCCTCCACTTT
>few|TRBV4-3|TRBJ2-7|TRBD2
CASSPRSSGGRYEQYF
TGCGCCAGCAGCCCTCGATCCAGCGGGGGGCGATACGAGCAGTACTTC
>few|TRBV20-1|TRBJ2-5|TRBD1
CSARDGGTGRETQYF
TGCAGTGCTAGAGATGGGGGGACAGGGAGAGAGACCCAGTACTTC
>few|TRBV7-9|TRBJ2-7|.
CASFKWGEDEQYF
TGTGCCAGCTTCAAGTGGGGGGAAGACGAGCAGTACTTC
>.|TRBV2|TRBJ2-7|.
CATQGDQTYEQYF
TGTGCCACTCAAGGGGACCAGACCTACGAGCAGTACTTC
>.|TRBV20-1|TRBJ2-1|.
CSAPVDGSSYNEQFF
TGCAGTGCTCCCGTTGACGGAAGCTCCTACAATGAGCAGTTCTTC
>few|TRBV29-1|TRBJ1-1|.
CSVPGPFSPEAFF
TGCAGCGTTCCTGGCCCTTTCTCCCCTGAAGCTTTCTTT
>.|TRBV5-1|TRBJ2-1|.
CASSRPENEQFF
TGCGCCAGCAGCCGCCCAGAGAATGAGCAGTTCTTC
>.|TRBV7-9|TRBJ2-6|.
CASSLALSDNKGGANVLTF
TGTGCCAGCAGCTTAGCGCTATCGGATAATAAGGGGGGGGCCAACGTCCTGACTTTC
>.|TRBV29-1|TRBJ2-4|.
CSVEDGGNIRYF
TGCAGCGTTGAAGACGGGGGAAACATTCGGTACTTC
>.|TRBV7-9|TRBJ2-7|TRBD1
CASSSLGTGGLAATYEQYF
TGTGCCAGCAGCTCACTCGGGACAGGGGGCCTAGCGGCAACCTACGAGCAGTACTTC